These 16 T cell receptor beta chains were all obtained from the same sample, sequenced in a study of cytomegalovirus exposure and HLA in healthy donors. Primers: 60 Vbeta forward and 13 Jbeta reverse. TCRdb's copy holds only in-frame clones and misses some; the assay was immunoSEQ multiplex PCR. The data contain some 160,000 clones, 65% to 85% of them singletons. Sequenced input: PBMCs. All receptors derive from a male donor in good health and CMV-seropositive.

This chain links TRBV1 with TRBJ2-1; TRBD2, as called in the table, went unchecked against the DNA. TRBV1 is a pseudogene. This CDR3 has 15 residues. The CDR3 coding sequence is TGCACCAGCACACAGACTAGCGGGAGGGACAATGAGCAGTTCTTC. Translated: CTSTQTSGRDNEQFF.

This clone was seen repeatedly, ten times or more. The chain recombines TRBV7-9 with TRBJ2-1, with 7 bases that match TRBD2. With 5 bases clipped from V and 5 bases from J, the junction kept 12 bases outside the gene matches. This CDR3 comprises 16 residues. CDR1 is SEHNR and CDR2 is FQNEAQ in the germline V gene (reference sequence). The CDR3 loop is CASSQEVLADHNEQFF. The CDR3 DNA reads TGTGCCAGCAGCCAAGAGGTGCTAGCGGACCACAATGAGCAGTTCTTC.

This clone appeared a few times. V gene TRBV29-1 combines with J gene TRBJ2-7; maybe TRBD1 (6 bases). The germline gives CDR1 SQVTM, CDR2 ANQGSEA. The CDR3 contains 13 residues. The germline V and J ends were trimmed by 5 bases and 5 bases, with 16 bases remaining between them. Here the CDR3 DNA reads TGCAGCGTTCCCGGGAAGGGGGTCCACGAGCAGTACTTC. As protein: CSVPGKGVHEQYF.

The V gene is TRBV5-1, the J gene TRBJ2-7; 10 nucleotides line up with TRBD2. The junction had 4 bases not matched to a gene; V was cut back by 0 bases and J by 7 bases. Germline values: CDR1 SGHRS, CDR2 YFSETQ. The CDR3 is 14 amino acids. The CDR3 sequence: CASSLELAGNEQYF. CDR3 sequence (DNA): TGCGCCAGCAGCTTGGAACTAGCGGGAAATGAGCAGTACTTC.

The rearrangement uses TRBV29-1 and TRBJ1-2, with D possibly matching TRBD1 (6 bases). This CDR3 is 14 amino acids long. CDR1 and CDR2 from the germline V gene are SQVTM and ANQGSEA. The V and J ends lost 0 bases and 7 bases respectively, with 15 bases between them. CDR3 DNA sequence: TGCAGCGTTGAAGATCATAGGCGACAGGTTGGCTACACCTTC. Translating gives CSVEDHRRQVGYTF.

In its sample, this clone was seen many times. The chain employs TRBV6-1 and TRBJ2-7, with a possible D match to TRBD2 (5 bases). The germline gives CDR1 MNHNS, CDR2 SASEGT. The CDR3 totals 14 residues. The V end lost 3 bases, the J end lost 4 bases, and 13 bases lay between the germline ends. The CDR3 sequence: CASSEEDPSYEQYF. The CDR3 nucleotides are TGTGCCAGCAGTGAGGAGGACCCCTCATACGAGCAGTACTTC.

Many counts were recorded for this clone. V is TRBV6-4 and J is TRBJ1-1; 7 bases match TRBD1. Germline CDR1 reads MRHNA; CDR2 reads SNTAGT. V lost 3 bases and J lost 4; bases outside the gene matches: 5. The CDR3 extends over 14 amino acids. Written as DNA, the CDR3 is TGTGCCAGCAGTGATACCGGGACAGCCACTGAAGCTTTCTTT. It is translated as CASSDTGTATEAFF.

Worth noting for this clone: One end of the junction does not line up with germline, which may come from a read error. The chain is built from TRBV7-9 and TRBJ2-1; 7 bases match TRBD2. The CDR3 runs to 15 residues. Per germline, CDR1 SEHNR and CDR2 FQNEAQ (reference sequence). The CDR3 sequence: CSSSLAASGDNEQFF. DNA for the CDR3: TGTTCCAGCAGCCTCGCGGCTAGCGGCGATAATGAGCAGTTCTTC.

This chain connects TRBV20-1 to TRBJ1-1; D unclear. V was clipped by 6 bases and J by 5 bases, with 10 bases between them. Germline values: CDR1 DFQATT, CDR2 SNEGSKA (reference sequence). The CDR3 has 11 amino acids. The CDR3 region has the DNA TGCAGTGCCTCCGGGTATACTGAAGCTTTCTTT. Its translation: CSASGYTEAFF.

The chain is built from TRBV6-6 and TRBJ2-3; D may be TRBD1 (6 bases). CDR1 and CDR2 (germline): MNHNY, SVGAGI (reference sequence). The CDR3 covers 15 residues. Trimming cost V 3 bases and J 9 bases, with 19 bases left between them. CDR3 DNA: TGTGCCAGCAGTTATTGGGACACCGAAACGCGGACGCAGTATTTT. This codes for CASSYWDTETRTQYF.

V and J are TRBV4-3 and TRBJ1-2; TRBD1 is a possible D gene (5 bases). This CDR3 has 15 residues. Trimming removed 0 bases from V and 4 bases from J, with 12 bases in between. Looked up from germline, CDR1 is LGHNA and CDR2 is YSLEER. The CDR3 reads CASSQDLGLSYGYTF. The CDR3 coding sequence is TGCGCCAGCAGCCAAGATCTGGGGCTGAGCTATGGCTACACCTTC.

The chain uses TRBV14 and TRBJ2-2; the match to TRBD1 covers 8 bases. Trimming at V came to 0 bases and at J to 4 bases, leaving 16 bases not matched to a gene. CDR3 length equals 20 residues. From germline, CDR1 is SGHDN and CDR2 FVKESK. The CDR3 protein is CASSQDLRTGTRRLTGELFF. The DNA of the CDR3 is TGTGCCAGCAGCCAAGATCTAAGGACAGGGACCCGAAGACTCACCGGGGAGCTGTTTTTT.

The chain combines TRBV5-1 with TRBJ1-2; 9 bases map to TRBD1. Germline CDR1 reads SGHRS; CDR2 reads YFSETQ. V gave up 2 bases and J gave up 6 bases; unmatched junction bases: 5. The length of the CDR3 is 14 residues. The CDR3 loop reads CASSFNRDRDGYTF. In DNA form, the CDR3 reads TGCGCCAGCAGCTTCAACCGGGACAGGGATGGCTACACCTTC.

This rearrangement joins TRBV9 to TRBJ2-2, with D perhaps TRBD2 (6 bases). CDR3 length equals 16 residues. CDR1 and CDR2 from the germline V gene are SGDLS and YYNGEE. Deletions cut 0 bases from V and 3 bases from J, with 12 bases between. CDR3 nucleotides: TGTGCCAGCAGCGTAGGGAGGGGCGCGGACACCGGGGAGCTGTTTTTT. Translated: CASSVGRGADTGELFF.

The V call is TRBV7-9, the J call TRBJ2-7; 8 nucleotides line up with TRBD2. This CDR3 spans 15 amino acids. V dropped 2 bases and J dropped 7; count of bases not matched to a gene: 10. Looked up from germline, CDR1 is SEHNR and CDR2 is FQNEAQ (reference sequence). The CDR3 reads CASSLLERGMEEQYF. As DNA, the CDR3 is TGTGCCAGCAGCTTATTAGAGCGGGGGATGGAGGAGCAGTACTTC.

The J gene is TRBJ2-3, the V gene TRBV7-9; 8 nucleotides line up with TRBD2. Germline trimming cut 4 bases from V and 9 bases from J; bases unmatched to any gene: 3. CDR1 and CDR2 (germline): SEHNR, FQNEAQ (reference sequence). CDR3 length: 12 amino acids. CDR3 nucleotide sequence: TGTGCCAGCAGCTCCGTAGCGGGAACGCAGTATTTT. Its protein product is CASSSVAGTQYF.